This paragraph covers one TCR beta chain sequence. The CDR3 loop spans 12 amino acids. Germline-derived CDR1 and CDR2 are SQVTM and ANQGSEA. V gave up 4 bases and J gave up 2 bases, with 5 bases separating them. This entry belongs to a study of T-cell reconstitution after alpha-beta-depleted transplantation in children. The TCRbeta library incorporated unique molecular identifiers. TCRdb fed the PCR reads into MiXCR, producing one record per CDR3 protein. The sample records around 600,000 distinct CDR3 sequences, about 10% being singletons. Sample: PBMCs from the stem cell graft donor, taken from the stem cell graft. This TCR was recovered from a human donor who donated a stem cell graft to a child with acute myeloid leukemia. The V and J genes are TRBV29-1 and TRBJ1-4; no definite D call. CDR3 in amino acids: CSVVWTNEKLFF. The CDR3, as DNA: TGCAGCGTTGTATGGACTAATGAAAAACTGTTTTTT.